The TCR beta chain under discussion was sequenced for a study of B cell selection in AIRE deficiency. Study-wide results and caveats: Of fewer than 4,000 shared Treg TCRbeta sequences, roughly 34% were healthy-donor-only and 7% to 9.5% patient-only.

Regulatory T cells were sorted as CD4+CD25hiCD127low/negative cells. This CDR3 region has 13 residues. Trimming shortened V by 4 bases and J by 2 bases, and 8 bases separated the two germline ends. Germline V CDR1 and CDR2: LNHDA, SQIVND (reference sequence). Repertoires were generated with immunoSEQ multiplex PCR, while TCRdb's copy carries only in-frame clones and drops some. The sample has approximately 14,000 clones, roughly 91% seen once; the top ten hold 1% to 1.2%. Remarks on this clone: Its target is unknown.

This receptor was identified in a human donor with AIRE deficiency. Sequencing input: Tregs sorted from PBMCs. The chain is built from TRBV19 and TRBJ2-5; D uncertain. This chain's CDR3 is CASSRSIQETQYF. CDR3 sequence (DNA): TGTGCCAGTAGTAGGTCAATACAAGAGACCCAGTACTTC. Full variable domain (outside the CDR3, taken from reference TRBV19 and TRBJ2-5): DGGITQSPKYLFRKEGQNVTLSCEQNLNHDAMYWYRQDPGQGLRLIYYSQIVNDFQKGDIAEGYSVSREKKESFPLTVTSAQKNPTAFYLCASSRSIQETQYFGPGTRLLVL.